This T cell receptor (beta chain) was sequenced in a study of blood T cell repertoires in COVID-19. The CDR3 is made up of 16 amino acids. With 5 bases clipped from V and 4 bases from J, the junction kept 7 bases outside the gene matches. Germline-derived CDR1 and CDR2 are MDHEN and SYDVKM. Profiling relied on immunoSEQ multiplex PCR, and the TCRdb table lists in-frame clones only, not all of them. This sample has 90,000 to 120,000 clones, with 70% to 85% found just once. The sequence came from an elderly woman with active or convalescent COVID-19. The V gene is TRBV28, the J gene TRBJ1-5; 11 positions agree with TRBD1. What was sequenced was peripheral blood. The CDR3 bases are TGTGCCAGCAGTCTCCCAGGGACAGGGGGTAATCAGCCCCAGCATTTT. Translation: CASSLPGTGGNQPQHF.